The next 13 T cell receptor beta chains were all read from a single sample in a study of blood T cell repertoires in COVID-19. TCRdb's copy holds only in-frame clones and misses some; the assay was immunoSEQ multiplex PCR. The repertoire has 350,000 to 450,000 clones, 85% to 90% of them found once; the top ten carry over 2.5%. Sequenced material: peripheral blood. These receptors came from a human donor in a cohort sampled during active COVID-19.

The rearrangement joins TRBV5-1 to TRBJ2-7; 7 bases are a match to TRBD1. Per the germline V gene, CDR1 is SGHRS and CDR2 is YFSETQ. The length of the CDR3 is 14 residues. V dropped 4 bases and J dropped 4; count of bases not matched to a gene: 8. In nucleotides, the CDR3 is TGCGCCAGCAGCGGTACCGGGACAGCATACGAGCAGTACTTC. Translating it yields CASSGTGTAYEQYF.

The chain couples TRBV19 to TRBJ1-6; TRBD1 agrees at 8 bases. The CDR3 consists of 14 residues. With 7 bases clipped from V and 9 bases from J, the junction kept 8 bases outside the gene matches. Germline V gene sequence: CDR1 LNHDA, CDR2 SQIVND (reference sequence). CDR3 bases: TGTGCCAGTACGGGCAGGGGGCATGGTTCACCCCTCCACTTT. It encodes CASTGRGHGSPLHF.

The rearrangement joins TRBV2 to TRBJ1-2, with 7 bases matching TRBD1. CDR1 and CDR2 from the germline V gene are SNHLY and FYNNEI. V lost 7 bases and J lost 4; bases outside the gene matches: 15. The CDR3 runs to 16 residues. CDR3 region: CASTGQRYRGGYGYTF. The CDR3 region has the DNA TGTGCCAGCACCGGTCAACGCTACAGGGGTGGCTATGGCTACACCTTC.

V usage is TRBV5-1 and J usage is TRBJ1-1; 8 bases match TRBD1. There are 15 residues in the CDR3. V trimming: 4 bases; J trimming: 0 bases; junction bases outside the gene matches: 5. Germline V gene data show CDR1 as SGHRS and CDR2 as YFSETQ. Written as DNA, the CDR3 is TGCGCCAGCAGCACCTTGACAGGGGTGAACACTGAAGCTTTCTTT. Translating gives CASSTLTGVNTEAFF.

This clone was detected once. This chain uses TRBV28 with TRBJ2-3; TRBD2 agrees at 7 bases. J lost 6 bases, V lost 5 bases, and 11 bases had no gene match. This CDR3 has 15 amino acids. Germline V gene sequence: CDR1 MDHEN, CDR2 SYDVKM. CDR3 DNA sequence: TGTGCCAGCAGTCCCATGACTAGCCTGTCGGATACGCAGTATTTT. Translation: CASSPMTSLSDTQYF.

V and J are TRBV19 and TRBJ2-2, with a possible D match to TRBD1 (6 bases). Deletions cut 4 bases from V and 8 bases from J, with 17 bases between. This CDR3 region has 15 residues. The germline gives CDR1 LNHDA, CDR2 SQIVND (reference sequence). The CDR3 loop reads CASSTSTGYGGELFF. CDR3 nucleotide sequence: TGTGCCAGTAGTACTTCAACAGGGTATGGGGGGGAGCTGTTTTTT.

This clone was observed a few times. CDR3 residues: CASSFAPDRADNIQYF. Written as DNA, the CDR3 is TGTGCCAGCAGCTTCGCCCCTGACAGGGCAGATAACATTCAGTACTTC. The chain combines TRBV7-9 with TRBJ2-4; 7 bases line up with TRBD1. Per the germline V gene, CDR1 is SEHNR and CDR2 is FQNEAQ (reference sequence). This CDR3 is 16 amino acids long. V lost 3 bases to trimming and J lost 7 bases; unmatched junction nucleotides: 12.

Note on this clone: One end of the junction is discordant with germline, which a read error may explain. This chain links TRBV7-7 with TRBJ2-5; D is unclear. CDR1 and CDR2 from the germline V gene are SSHAT and FNYEAQ (reference sequence). This CDR3 has 11 residues. CDR3 amino acids: CASSPGETQYF. The DNA of the CDR3 is TGTGCTAGCAGCCCCGGGGAGACCCAGTACTTC.

The gene calls are TRBV19 and TRBJ2-2; the match to TRBD1 covers 8 bases. This CDR3 region has 15 residues. The germline V gene has CDR1 LNHDA and CDR2 SQIVND (reference sequence). The CDR3 nucleotides read TGTGCAAGTCAGGGGCGGACAGGGTGGACCGGGGAGCTGTTTTTT. Its translation is CASQGRTGWTGELFF.

This chain connects TRBV9 to TRBJ2-1, with 7 bases matching TRBD2. V was clipped by 0 bases and J by 8 bases; unmatched bases: 11. This CDR3 has 16 amino acids. Germline V gives CDR1 SGDLS, CDR2 YYNGEE. DNA of the CDR3: TGTGCCAGCAGCGTAGCTGGGAGCGGGGTCATTGATGAGCAGTTCTTC. This codes for CASSVAGSGVIDEQFF.

V and J are TRBV11-2 and TRBJ2-5, with D possibly being TRBD2 (7 bases). The CDR3 covers 13 residues. Trimming cost V 2 bases and J 6 bases, with 10 bases left between them. The germline V gene has CDR1 SGHAT and CDR2 FQNNGV. The CDR3 DNA reads as TGTGCCAGCAGCTTAAAGGGGGGGCAGACCCAGTACTTC. It yields the protein CASSLKGGQTQYF.

V and J are TRBV24-1 and TRBJ2-5, with 10 bases aligning to TRBD1. Unmatched junction bases numbered 7, after V lost 3 bases and J lost 7 bases. CDR1 and CDR2 from the germline V gene are KGHDR and SFDVKD. There are 15 residues in the CDR3. CDR3 loop: CATSDIGTGAGTQYF. The CDR3 DNA is TGTGCCACCAGTGATATTGGGACAGGGGCCGGGACCCAGTACTTC.

Note on this clone: Sequence at one end of the junction differs from germline and may be a read error. This sample also contains other DNA sequences that code for the same CDR3. The chain couples TRBV19 to TRBJ1-1; D is uncertain. The CDR3 extends over 13 amino acids. Per germline, CDR1 LNHDA and CDR2 SQIVND (reference sequence). CDR3 DNA sequence: TGTGCCAGTAGCATAGCTCGGAACACTGAAGCTTTCTTT. This translates into CASSIARNTEAFF. Together with reference TRBV19 and TRBJ1-1, the CDR3 gives the full variable domain: DGGITQSPKYLFRKEGQNVTLSCEQNLNHDAMYWYRQDPGQGLRLIYYSQIVNDFQKGDIAEGYSVSREKKESFPLTVTSAQKNPTAFYLCASSIARNTEAFFGQGTRLTVV.